This T cell receptor (beta chain) was captured in a study of human T cells and chemical hapten exposure. TCRdb re-analysed the RACE reads in MiXCR, keeping a single row per CDR3 protein. The profile shows about 380,000 distinct CDR3 sequences, roughly 6.3% of them singletons. The V gene end was trimmed by 6 bases and the J gene end by 2 bases; junction bases not matched to a gene: 5. The CDR3 totals 15 residues. CDR1 SGHTA and CDR2 FQGNSA come from the germline V gene. This clonotype showed up many times. Time point: patch test 2, 6 weeks after DPC sensitization. Treatment indicated: therapeutic diphenylcyclopropenone sensitization with weekly scalp DPC.

The chain uses TRBV7-2 and TRBJ2-7, with 12 bases fitting TRBD2. The source material was whole blood, sampled in connection with sensitization to the hapten diphenylcyclopropenone (DPC). This receptor was taken from a woman under 30 with alopecia areata. Some clones in this sample may be carry-over from other donors' samples. CDR3 DNA sequence: TGTGCCAGCAGGCAGAGACTAGCGGGGGCCTACGAGCAGTACTTC. Amino acid sequence: CASRQRLAGAYEQYF.